The present entry profiles one T cell receptor beta chain with its context. Its matching antigen is unknown. The data belong to a study of beta chain features in type 1 diabetes. Study context: Sorted cells, about 99 million in number, were examined across all samples. Study outcomes and limitations: A greater similarity of naive, central memory and Treg TCRB repertoires was seen among patients than among healthy donors.

Of the isolated RNA, all was reverse transcribed, and so the sequenced material was expressed TCRB transcripts. Libraries were prepared by immunoSEQ multiplex PCR; TCRdb keeps only in-frame clonotypes and omits some of them. Among around 500,000 clones listed, about 29% were seen once. About 120 mL of blood, on average, came from one heparinised draw per donor. This CDR3 has 15 amino acids. V shed 0 bases and J shed 3 bases, with 11 bases lying between them. Germline assignment: CDR1 KGHSY and CDR2 FQNENV. The V gene is TRBV16, the J gene TRBJ1-1; D call uncertain. Sample: naive CD4+ T cells from blood. This clonotype originated in a man younger than 35 in good health. The CDR3 bases are TGTGCCAGCAGCCAATCTCGGGTAAGGGACACTGAAGCTTTCTTT. It is translated as CASSQSRVRDTEAFF. Full variable domain (remainder filled in from reference TRBV16 and TRBJ1-1): GEEVAQTPKHLVRGEGQKAKLYCAPIKGHSYVFWYQQVLKNEFKFLISFQNENVFDETGMPKERFSAKCLPNSPCSLEIQATKLEDSAVYFCASSQSRVRDTEAFFGQGTRLTVV.